What follows are 14 T cell receptor beta chains derived from one specimen sequenced in a study of T cell repertoires in cytomegalovirus infection. TCRdb reprocessed the reads with MiXCR, giving one entry per CDR3 protein. This sample yields hundreds of thousands of distinct CDR3 sequences, of which roughly a third are seen a single time; approximately 18% belongs to the top ten. No antigen has been assigned to these receptors. The sequencing here drew on cultured PBMCs, taken from culture after CMV antigen stimulation. The receptors come from a human donor in good health (CMV status not recorded). Some clones in this sample may be carry-over from other donors' samples.

This clonotype appeared a few times. The chain uses TRBV6-1 and TRBJ1-6; D ambiguous. Germline V lookup: CDR1 MNHNS, CDR2 SASEGT. The CDR3 extends over 11 amino acids. The V gene lost 1 base and the J gene lost 16 bases, with 8 bases spanning the gap. CDR3: CASSEVTELHF. CDR3 nucleotides: TGTGCCAGCAGTGAAGTTACAGAACTCCACTTT.

The chain has TRBV10-3 and TRBJ2-1, with 9 bases that match TRBD2. The CDR3 extends over 16 amino acids. Germline CDR1 ENHRY, CDR2 SYGVKD. V lost 3 bases, J lost 5 bases, and 8 bases stayed unmatched. In nucleotides, the CDR3 is TGTGCCATCAGTGATGGTCTAGCGGGGAATAACAATGAGCAGTTCTTC. It codes for CAISDGLAGNNNEQFF.

The genes are TRBV20-1 and TRBJ2-7; D is ambiguous. This CDR3 region has 13 residues. The ends were cut back, 1 base at V and 5 bases at J, with 12 bases in the middle. The V gene's germline CDR1 is DFQATT and CDR2 SNEGSKA (reference sequence). The CDR3 loop is CSARGTRQDEQYF. CDR3 nucleotide sequence: TGCAGTGCTAGAGGGACCCGCCAGGACGAGCAGTACTTC.

This clonotype was seen ten or more times. The rearrangement links TRBV7-2 to TRBJ2-3; D is uncertain. CDR3 length: 16 amino acids. CDR1 and CDR2 (germline): SGHTA, FQGNSA. With 2 bases removed from V and 4 bases from J, the gap between germline ends came to 16 bases. The CDR3: CASSLFFQEPADTQYF. CDR3 coding DNA: TGTGCCAGCAGCTTATTTTTTCAGGAGCCAGCAGATACGCAGTATTTT.

There are a few counts of this clonotype. The chain links TRBV7-8 to TRBJ2-2; 7 nucleotides line up with TRBD2. This CDR3 region has 15 residues. V was clipped by 0 bases and J by 4 bases; unmatched bases: 2. CDR1 SGHVS and CDR2 FQNEAQ come from the germline V gene. In DNA, the CDR3 is TGTGCCAGCAGCTTAGCGCTAGCGGCCACCGGGGAGCTGTTTTTT. Encoded protein: CASSLALAATGELFF.

The V gene is TRBV15, the J gene TRBJ1-4; TRBD1 agrees at 8 bases. The trim removed 0 bases at V and 8 bases at J, leaving 8 bases unmatched. The germline gives CDR1 LNHNV, CDR2 YYDKDF (reference sequence). CDR3 length: 16 residues. For the CDR3, the DNA is TGTGCCACCAGCAGAGAAGGGAGCAGGGGGCTGGAAAAACTGTTTTTT. Protein: CATSREGSRGLEKLFF. Using reference TRBV15 and TRBJ1-4 for the parts outside the CDR3, the full variable domain is DAMVIQNPRYQVTQFGKPVTLSCSQTLNHNVMYWYQQKSSQAPKLLFHYYDKDFNNEADTPDNFQSRRPNTSFCFLDIRSPGLGDTAMYLCATSREGSRGLEKLFFGSGTQLSVL.

V usage is TRBV5-4 and J usage is TRBJ2-4; the D is unclear. V lost 4 bases to trimming and J lost 3 bases, with 8 bases between them. Germline V gives CDR1 SGHNT, CDR2 YYREEE (reference sequence). This CDR3 spans 13 amino acids. For the CDR3, the DNA is TGTGCCAGCAGCCTTATAGGCAAAAACATTCAGTACTTC. Translation gives CASSLIGKNIQYF.

This chain connects TRBV20-1 to TRBJ2-5, with D perhaps TRBD2 (5 bases). Germline CDR1 is DFQATT and CDR2 is SNEGSKA (reference sequence). Trimming took off 6 bases at V and 5 bases at J, with 13 bases between the two ends. CDR3 length equals 12 residues. DNA for the CDR3: TGCAGTGCCCCGGGGTTGGAGGAGACCCAGTACTTC. Protein sequence: CSAPGLEETQYF.

J is TRBJ2-7 and V is TRBV6-8; no definite D call. The CDR3 is 12 amino acids. V dropped 6 bases and J dropped 9 bases, with 15 bases sitting between them. Germline CDR1 is MNHGY and CDR2 is SAAAGT. In nucleotides, the CDR3 is TGTGCCAGCAGCCCCGGTTTGGGCGTGCAGTACTTC. As protein: CASSPGLGVQYF.

This clonotype occurred a few times. CDR3 bases: TGTGCCAGCAGTTTAGATCCCCGGGGTAAAGAGACCCAGTACTTC. This encodes CASSLDPRGKETQYF. V and J are TRBV27 and TRBJ2-5; tentative D call: TRBD2 (5 bases). Germline lookup yields CDR1 MNHEY and CDR2 SMNVEV (reference sequence). CDR3 length: 15 amino acids. V lost 2 bases, J lost 3 bases, and 13 bases lay in between.

This clonotype turned up a few times. This chain links TRBV19 with TRBJ2-7; 7 bases align to TRBD1. Germline trimming cut 5 bases from V and 0 bases from J; bases unmatched to any gene: 4. Germline CDR1 reads LNHDA; CDR2 reads SQIVND (reference sequence). The CDR3 contains 14 residues. The DNA for the CDR3 is TGTGCCAGTAGTTCCAGGGGGTTCTCCTACGAGCAGTACTTC. It encodes CASSSRGFSYEQYF.

This clonotype turned up a few times. CDR3 residues: CASSLVVSTNTGELFF. Written as DNA, the CDR3 is TGTGCCAGCAGCTTAGTAGTTAGCACGAACACCGGGGAGCTGTTTTTT. The chain links TRBV7-2 to TRBJ2-2; D ambiguous. This CDR3 contains 16 residues. V shed 1 base and J shed 0 bases, with 9 bases lying between them. In germline, CDR1 is SGHTA, CDR2 FQGNSA.

The chain has TRBV25-1 and TRBJ2-2; the D gene is possibly TRBD2 (6 bases). The V and J ends lost 6 bases and 2 bases respectively, with 16 bases between them. There are 16 residues in the CDR3. Per the germline V gene, CDR1 is MGHDK and CDR2 is SYGVNS. In DNA, the CDR3 is TGTGCCAGCAGCCCGTTGGTTAGCGGCAACACCGGGGAGCTGTTTTTT. This codes for CASSPLVSGNTGELFF.

This chain links TRBV4-1 with TRBJ1-4, with D uncertain. The length of the CDR3 is 14 residues. Germline CDR1 and CDR2: MGHRA and YSYEKL. V dropped 4 bases and J dropped 4 bases, with 10 bases sitting between them. The CDR3 region is CASSRGVGNEKLFF. In nucleotides, the CDR3 is TGCGCCAGCAGCCGCGGGGTGGGTAATGAAAAACTGTTTTTT.